This T cell receptor (gamma chain) came from a study of γδ T cells in repeated Plasmodium falciparum infection. General study points: Malian children's Vdelta2-negative repertoires appeared more expanded and less diverse than Australians'.

The CDR3 length is 13 residues. Per germline, CDR1 GITISATS and CDR2 ISYDGTV (reference sequence). TCRdb used CATT to re-call clones from the multiplex PCR reads. Altogether about 30,000 gamma-chain clones are present, roughly 1.4% being singletons, with the ten largest covering roughly a fifth. This clone is judged medium-sized. Its specificity is not known. Being one base from a much bigger clone, this may be a read error. Flow sorting of PBMC yielded separate Vgamma9/Vdelta2+ and Vdelta2-negative gammadelta T cell populations for bulk repertoire analysis. V usage is TRGV9 and J usage is TRGJ1 or TRGJ2. This sequence was found in a pool of human donors (malaria-infected and uninfected, not separated). What was sequenced was gamma-delta T cells from blood. CDR3 protein: CALWVVNYYKKLF. The CDR3 DNA is TGTGCCTTGTGGGTGGTGAATTATTATAAGAAACTCTTT.